Described below is a single T cell receptor beta chain sequence and its context. Its antigen remains unidentified. This sample was included in a study of T cell responses to AZD1222 COVID-19 vaccine. Between the trimmed V and J ends, which lost 0 bases and 6 bases, there was a span of 7 bases. This CDR3 is 12 amino acids long. In germline, CDR1 is SGHDT, CDR2 YYEEEE. Regarding the study as a whole: Dominant CD4 TCR responses targeted spike regions 160-218 and 743-854. Clonal diversity was possibly underestimated, and white British individuals and females predominated among donors. Nearly half of spike-specific TCRs reportedly go after variant regions that carry no mutations.

Here immunoSEQ multiplex PCR was the method, and the copy in TCRdb shows in-frame clones only, minus some. This table holds some 130,000 clones, around 85% found once. This chain connects TRBV5-6 to TRBJ2-7; D uncertain. The clonotype comes from an adult who received the MenACWY meningococcal vaccine as a control. The specimen comprised peripheral blood, sampled 28 days after the second dose of the MenACWY control vaccine. The CDR3 reads CASSLEPTEQYV. CDR3 DNA: TGTGCCAGCAGCTTGGAACCCACCGAGCAGTACGTC.